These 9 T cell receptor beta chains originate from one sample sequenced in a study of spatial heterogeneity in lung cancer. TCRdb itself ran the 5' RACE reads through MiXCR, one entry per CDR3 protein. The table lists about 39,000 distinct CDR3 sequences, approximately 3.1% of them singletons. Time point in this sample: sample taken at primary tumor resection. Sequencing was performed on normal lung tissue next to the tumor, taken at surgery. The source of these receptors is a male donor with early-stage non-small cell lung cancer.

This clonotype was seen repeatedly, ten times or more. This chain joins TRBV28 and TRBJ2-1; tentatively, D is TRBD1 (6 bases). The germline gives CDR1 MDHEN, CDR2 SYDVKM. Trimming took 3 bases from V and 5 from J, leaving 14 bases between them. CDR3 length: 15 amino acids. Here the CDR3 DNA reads TGTGCCAGCAGTTTGTCCTCTCGGACAGACAATGAGCAGTTCTTC. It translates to CASSLSSRTDNEQFF.

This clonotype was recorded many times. This CDR3 is CASSWAPMGGFGTGELFF. The CDR3 DNA sequence: TGCGCCAGCAGCTGGGCACCGATGGGCGGGTTCGGCACCGGGGAGCTGTTTTTT. This chain uses TRBV5-1 with TRBJ2-2, with D possibly being TRBD2 (5 bases). CDR1 is SGHRS and CDR2 is YFSETQ in the germline V gene. With 3 bases removed from V and 4 bases from J, the gap between germline ends came to 22 bases. The CDR3 consists of 18 residues.

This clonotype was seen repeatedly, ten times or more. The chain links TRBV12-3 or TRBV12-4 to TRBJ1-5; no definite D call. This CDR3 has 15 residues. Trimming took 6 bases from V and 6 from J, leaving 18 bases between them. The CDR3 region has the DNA TGTGCCAGCAGCCTGGGAGGTAATGAGGGTCAGCCCCAGCATTTT. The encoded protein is CASSLGGNEGQPQHF.

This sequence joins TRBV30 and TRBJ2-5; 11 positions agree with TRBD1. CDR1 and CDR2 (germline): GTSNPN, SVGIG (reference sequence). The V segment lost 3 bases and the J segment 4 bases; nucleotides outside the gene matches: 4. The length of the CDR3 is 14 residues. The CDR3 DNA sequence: TGTGCCTGGAGCGCGGGACAGGGGGTAGAGACCCAGTACTTC. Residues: CAWSAGQGVETQYF.

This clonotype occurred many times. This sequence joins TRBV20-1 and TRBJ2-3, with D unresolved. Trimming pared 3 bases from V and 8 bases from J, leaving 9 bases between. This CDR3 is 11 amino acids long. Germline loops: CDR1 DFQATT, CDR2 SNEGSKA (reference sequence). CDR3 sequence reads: CSARVTGTQYF. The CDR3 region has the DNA TGCAGTGCTAGGGTCACGGGTACGCAGTATTTT.

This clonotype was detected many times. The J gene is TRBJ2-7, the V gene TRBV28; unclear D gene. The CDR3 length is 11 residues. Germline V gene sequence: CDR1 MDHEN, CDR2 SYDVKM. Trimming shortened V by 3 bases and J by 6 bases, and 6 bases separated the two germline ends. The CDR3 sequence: CASSFMGEQYF. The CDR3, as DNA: TGTGCCAGCAGTTTCATGGGCGAGCAGTACTTC.

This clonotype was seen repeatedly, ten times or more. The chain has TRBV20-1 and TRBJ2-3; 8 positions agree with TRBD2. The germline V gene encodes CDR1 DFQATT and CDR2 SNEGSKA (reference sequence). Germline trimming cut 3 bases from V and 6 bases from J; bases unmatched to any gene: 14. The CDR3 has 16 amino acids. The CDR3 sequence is CSASSTSAPPPDTQYF. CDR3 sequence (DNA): TGCAGTGCTAGTTCGACTAGCGCTCCCCCCCCGGATACGCAGTATTTT.

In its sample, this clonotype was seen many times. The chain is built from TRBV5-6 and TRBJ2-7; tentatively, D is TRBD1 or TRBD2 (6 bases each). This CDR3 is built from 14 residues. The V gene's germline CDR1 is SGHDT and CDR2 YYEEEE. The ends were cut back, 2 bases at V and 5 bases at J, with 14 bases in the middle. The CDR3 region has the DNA TGTGCCAGCAGCTTTTGGGGGGCCAGAGACGAGCAGTACTTC. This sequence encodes CASSFWGARDEQYF.

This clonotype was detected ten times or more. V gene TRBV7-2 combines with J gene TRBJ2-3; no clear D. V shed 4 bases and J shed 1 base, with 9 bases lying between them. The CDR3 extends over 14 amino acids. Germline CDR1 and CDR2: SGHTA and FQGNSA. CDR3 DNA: TGTGCCAGCAGCTCCTTGAGCCGCACAGATACGCAGTATTTT. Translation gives CASSSLSRTDTQYF.